This TCR beta chain was identified during a study of T cell responses to AZD1222 COVID-19 vaccine. Germline V gene lookup returns CDR1 MNHEY and CDR2 SMNVEV (reference sequence). V was cut by 5 bases and J by 3 bases, with 20 bases left in between. CDR3 size: 16 residues. Generated by immunoSEQ multiplex PCR, the TCRdb table keeps only in-frame clones and is missing some. The sample shows approximately 150,000 clones, approximately 90% of them seen only once. This clonotype was sampled from an adult in good health. The source material was peripheral blood, sampled on day 0 of AZD1222 vaccination. This chain uses TRBV27 with TRBJ2-7; perhaps TRBD1 as D (5 bases). The CDR3 DNA reads as TGTGCCAGCAGTGGACCCTCAGGGTCGAGCCGCTACGAGCAGTACTTC. Translated, it gives CASSGPSGSSRYEQYF.